Below, 31 T cell receptor beta chains from the same sample are listed, as sequenced in a study of shared clonotypes between healthy human individuals. Terminally differentiated effector memory CD45RA+ cells were excluded by CCR7 positive selection of CD45RO-negative cells. Data came from immunoSEQ multiplex PCR; TCRdb stores just in-frame clones and leaves some out. The sample carries hundreds of thousands of clones, roughly 95% recorded once. The sample was naive CD8+ T cells sorted from blood. The origin of the receptors is a woman aged 25-40 years in good health.

The chain's CDR3 is CASSLVWVSSYEQYF. The CDR3 region has the DNA TGTGCCAGCAGCTTAGTGTGGGTCTCCTCCTACGAGCAGTACTTC. The V and J genes are TRBV7-2 and TRBJ2-7; unclear D gene. The length of the CDR3 is 15 residues. V was clipped by 1 base and J by 0 bases, with 10 bases between them. Per germline, CDR1 SGHTA and CDR2 FQGNSA. Looking up the rest from reference TRBV7-2 and TRBJ2-7 gives the full variable domain: GAGVSQSPSNKVTEKGKDVELRCDPISGHTALYWYRQSLGQGLEFLIYFQGNSAPDKSGLPSDRFSAERTGGSVSTLTIQRTQQEDSAVYLCASSLVWVSSYEQYFGPGTRLTVT.

The chain combines TRBV28 with TRBJ2-1; D is unresolved. V was shortened by 6 bases and J by 10 bases, with 22 bases between the two germline ends. Germline CDR1 is MDHEN and CDR2 is SYDVKM. The CDR3 is 15 amino acids. CDR3 amino acids: CASRFDQIGFREQFF. The CDR3 DNA reads as TGTGCCAGCAGGTTTGACCAAATTGGGTTTCGGGAGCAGTTCTTC.

V and J are TRBV2 and TRBJ1-1, with 9 bases fitting TRBD1. Germline values: CDR1 SNHLY, CDR2 FYNNEI. Trimming removed 6 bases from V and 0 bases from J; junction bases left unmatched: 5. The CDR3 has 15 residues. In nucleotides, the CDR3 is TGTGCCAGCAGGTGGGACAGGGAAATGAACACTGAAGCTTTCTTT. This gives the protein CASRWDREMNTEAFF.

With regard to this clone: A read error may account for a junction end that differs from germline. The chain carries TRBV13 and TRBJ2-1; 8 bases fit TRBD2. Germline CDR1 reads PRHDT; CDR2 reads FYEKMQ (reference sequence). CDR3 size: 12 residues. The DNA of the CDR3 is TGTGCCAGCAGCTTATGGCGGGAGGACCCTCTCTTC. The encoded protein is CASSLWREDPLF.

Worth noting for this clone: Distinct nucleotide sequences in the sample also encode this CDR3. The chain couples TRBV28 to TRBJ2-7; 8 bases fit TRBD1. V was clipped by 2 bases and J by 4 bases; unmatched bases: 1. CDR3 length equals 13 residues. Germline V gene data show CDR1 as MDHEN and CDR2 as SYDVKM. CDR3 amino acids: CASSLDRGYEQYF. The CDR3 DNA sequence: TGTGCCAGCAGTTTAGACAGGGGTTACGAGCAGTACTTC.

This chain uses TRBV28 with TRBJ1-4; tentatively, D is TRBD1 (5 bases). Trimming left V 2 bases short and J 4 bases short, with 20 bases between. Germline lookup yields CDR1 MDHEN and CDR2 SYDVKM. The CDR3 sequence is 18 residues long. The CDR3 here is CASSLSTGSGSYNEKLFF. The CDR3 coding sequence is TGTGCCAGCAGTTTAAGCACAGGTTCTGGTTCTTATAATGAAAAACTGTTTTTT.

This clone appeared a single time. The chain employs TRBV7-9 and TRBJ2-5; D might be TRBD1 (6 bases). The J call may not be correct, given that the DNA end is closer to TRBJ2-7. This CDR3 is 15 amino acids long. From germline, CDR1 is SEHNR and CDR2 FQNEAQ (reference sequence). The chain's CDR3 is CASSGHGQLVYEQYF. CDR3 bases: TGTGCCAGCAGCGGACACGGACAGTTAGTCTACGAGCAGTACTTC.

This clone was detected once. The chain carries TRBV19 and TRBJ2-3; TRBD1 matches at 9 bases. This CDR3 has 16 amino acids. V lost 5 bases, J lost 5 bases, and 11 bases stayed unmatched. The germline CDR1 and CDR2 sequences are LNHDA and SQIVND (reference sequence). CDR3 sequence reads: CASSSAGTGHEDTQYF. As DNA, the CDR3 is TGTGCCAGTAGTTCCGCCGGGACAGGGCATGAAGATACGCAGTATTTT.

This chain connects TRBV19 to TRBJ1-1; tentative D call: TRBD1 (5 bases). Germline V gene lookup returns CDR1 LNHDA and CDR2 SQIVND (reference sequence). Trimming removed 5 bases at V and 1 base at J, with 11 bases between. The CDR3 extends over 14 amino acids. The CDR3 is CASSRGSWNTEAFF. CDR3 coding DNA: TGTGCCAGTAGTCGGGGGTCGTGGAACACTGAAGCTTTCTTT.

This chain joins TRBV27 and TRBJ2-7; D might be TRBD2 (7 bases). Germline values: CDR1 MNHEY, CDR2 SMNVEV (reference sequence). The CDR3 is 16 residues long. The ends were cut back, 0 bases at V and 1 base at J, with 13 bases in the middle. The CDR3 loop is CASSLSEGGRSYEQYF. The CDR3 DNA sequence: TGTGCCAGCAGTTTATCGGAGGGGGGGCGTTCCTACGAGCAGTACTTC.

The chain joins TRBV29-1 to TRBJ2-2; D is ambiguous. This CDR3 has 15 residues. Trimming shortened V by 2 bases and J by 4 bases, and 14 bases separated the two germline ends. Per germline, CDR1 SQVTM and CDR2 ANQGSEA. CDR3 protein: CSVESLTGSTGELFF. Written as DNA, the CDR3 is TGCAGCGTTGAAAGCCTCACGGGTAGCACCGGGGAGCTGTTTTTT.

This chain joins TRBV7-2 and TRBJ2-5; 12 bases align to TRBD2. The DNA end is more similar to TRBJ2-7, so the J call may be wrong. This CDR3 comprises 16 residues. Germline V gene lookup returns CDR1 SGHTA and CDR2 FQGNSA. CDR3 sequence: CASSLVLGLAGYEQYF. CDR3 DNA sequence: TGTGCCAGCAGCTTAGTGTTGGGACTAGCGGGCTACGAGCAGTACTTC.

The chain employs TRBV5-4 and TRBJ2-1, with TRBD2 matching 7 bases. This CDR3 spans 15 amino acids. Germline V gives CDR1 SGHNT, CDR2 YYREEE (reference sequence). The V segment lost 4 bases and the J segment 2 bases; nucleotides outside the gene matches: 6. Here the CDR3 reads CASSLDGRTYNEQFF. CDR3 sequence (DNA): TGTGCCAGCAGCCTTGACGGGAGGACCTACAATGAGCAGTTCTTC.

The chain couples TRBV28 to TRBJ2-2; 7 bases fit TRBD2. CDR3 length: 17 amino acids. The ends lost 4 bases at V and 3 bases at J; junction bases unmatched: 11. Germline-derived CDR1 and CDR2 are MDHEN and SYDVKM. CDR3 sequence reads: CASSSPHERDYTGELFF. DNA of the CDR3: TGTGCCAGCAGTTCCCCTCACGAGCGGGACTACACCGGGGAGCTGTTTTTT.

The chain links TRBV28 to TRBJ2-3; unclear D gene. Germline assignment: CDR1 MDHEN and CDR2 SYDVKM. The ends were cut back, 1 base at V and 6 bases at J, with 11 bases in the middle. The CDR3 extends over 14 amino acids. The CDR3 sequence is CASSLLRSLDTQYF. The CDR3 region has the DNA TGTGCCAGCAGTTTATTACGTTCTCTGGATACGCAGTATTTT.

This clone has just a few counts. The chain uses TRBV5-6 and TRBJ1-1; D is unresolved. There are 16 residues in the CDR3. V was pared by 0 bases and J by 3 bases, with 15 bases between. Germline lookup yields CDR1 SGHDT and CDR2 YYEEEE. For the CDR3, the DNA is TGTGCCAGCAGCTTGGGGCCGGGTCCCGAGGACACTGAAGCTTTCTTT. This translates into CASSLGPGPEDTEAFF. The complete variable domain, with remaining parts taken from reference TRBV5-6 and TRBJ1-1, reads DAGVTQSPTHLIKTRGQQVTLRCSPKSGHDTVSWYQQALGQGPQFIFQYYEEEERQRGNFPDRFSGHQFPNYSSELNVNALLLGDSALYLCASSLGPGPEDTEAFFGQGTRLTVV.

V is TRBV27 and J is TRBJ2-7; 8 nucleotides agree with TRBD2. Trimming took 3 bases from V and 1 from J; bases not matched to a gene: 2. The CDR3 has 14 residues. Per the germline V gene, CDR1 is MNHEY and CDR2 is SMNVEV (reference sequence). The CDR3 spells CASSFASGSYEQYF. In nucleotides, the CDR3 is TGTGCCAGCAGTTTTGCTAGCGGGTCCTACGAGCAGTACTTC.

Comments on this clone: One end of the junction fails to match germline, which may point to a read error. The rearrangement links TRBV29-1 to TRBJ2-3; no clear D gene. The CDR3 runs to 14 residues. Looked up from germline, CDR1 is SQVTM and CDR2 is ANQGSEA. The CDR3 region has the DNA TGCAGCGTCGAAGCCCTAGGGTCCACAGATACGCAGTATTTT. It is translated as CSVEALGSTDTQYF.

This clone has a handful of counts. The chain combines TRBV5-1 with TRBJ2-7, with 11 bases that match TRBD2. This CDR3 has 15 amino acids. Germline V gives CDR1 SGHRS, CDR2 YFSETQ. Trimming removed 6 bases from V and 2 bases from J; junction bases left unmatched: 7. The CDR3, as DNA: TGCGCCAGCATGGAGGGACTAGCGGATACCTACGAGCAGTACTTC. The encoded protein is CASMEGLADTYEQYF.

The chain joins TRBV2 to TRBJ2-1; D gene ambiguous. The germline V gene has CDR1 SNHLY and CDR2 FYNNEI. The germline V and J ends were trimmed by 1 base and 7 bases, with 14 bases remaining between them. This CDR3 has 15 amino acids. The CDR3: CASSEVWESLNEQFF. The CDR3 bases are TGTGCCAGCAGTGAAGTTTGGGAATCCCTAAATGAGCAGTTCTTC. Full variable domain (missing parts from reference TRBV2 and TRBJ2-1): EPEVTQTPSHQVTQMGQEVILRCVPISNHLYFYWYRQILGQKVEFLVSFYNNEISEKSEIFDDQFSVERPDGSNFTLKIRSTKLEDSAMYFCASSEVWESLNEQFFGPGTRLTVL.

The chain joins TRBV6-5 to TRBJ2-1; 8 bases agree with TRBD1. V shed 6 bases and J 6 bases; nucleotides not matched to a gene: 7. This CDR3 is built from 14 residues. The germline V gene has CDR1 MNHEY and CDR2 SVGAGI. The CDR3 spells CASSVTGEVNEQFF. Here the CDR3 DNA reads TGTGCCAGCAGCGTGACAGGGGAGGTCAATGAGCAGTTCTTC.

The chain recombines TRBV7-9 with TRBJ2-7, with a possible D match to TRBD1 (6 bases). V lost 5 bases, J lost 0 bases, and 17 bases lay in between. This CDR3 spans 16 amino acids. Germline values: CDR1 SEHNR, CDR2 FQNEAQ (reference sequence). The CDR3, as DNA: TGTGCCAGCAGCCCCCCCAAGGGGGTTAGCTCCTACGAGCAGTACTTC. This encodes CASSPPKGVSSYEQYF.

The chain employs TRBV4-2 and TRBJ2-7; D call uncertain. Germline V gene sequence: CDR1 LGHNA, CDR2 YNFKEQ. This CDR3 comprises 16 residues. V was cut by 0 bases and J by 0 bases, with 12 bases left in between. The CDR3 reads CASSQDGVSVSYEQYF. The CDR3 DNA is TGTGCCAGCAGCCAAGATGGAGTAAGCGTCTCCTACGAGCAGTACTTC.

The chain has TRBV28 and TRBJ2-1; possibly TRBD2 for D (6 bases). Germline CDR1 MDHEN, CDR2 SYDVKM. The CDR3 spans 14 residues. Trimming cost V 3 bases and J 9 bases, with 15 bases left between them. The CDR3 region is CASSFVGGNGEQFF. The CDR3 nucleotides read TGTGCCAGCAGTTTCGTTGGCGGGAACGGTGAGCAGTTCTTC.

The chain links TRBV5-5 to TRBJ2-1; D may correspond to TRBD1 or TRBD2 (5 bases each). CDR1 is SGHKS, CDR2 YYEKEE, per germline (reference sequence). The CDR3 has 12 residues. Trimming took 2 bases from V and 9 from J, leaving 9 bases between them. The CDR3 DNA reads as TGTGCCAGCAGCTTTGGGGGAGCTGAGCAGTTCTTC. It encodes CASSFGGAEQFF.

This chain uses TRBV11-2 with TRBJ2-7, with D possibly matching TRBD2 (6 bases). Trimming removed 0 bases at V and 3 bases at J, with 9 bases between. CDR1 and CDR2 from the germline V gene are SGHAT and FQNNGV. The CDR3 loop spans 14 amino acids. The CDR3 reads CASSLEAGRYEQYF. CDR3 bases: TGTGCCAGCAGCTTAGAAGCGGGTCGCTACGAGCAGTACTTC.

A remark on this clone: Other DNA sequences in this specimen translate into the identical CDR3. V gene TRBV5-1 combines with J gene TRBJ2-7; unclear D gene. The CDR3 spans 12 residues. V was shortened by 0 bases and J by 3 bases, with 4 bases between the two germline ends. Germline V CDR1 and CDR2: SGHRS, YFSETQ. CDR3 sequence reads: CASSLGDYEQYF. In DNA, the CDR3 is TGCGCCAGCAGCTTGGGCGACTACGAGCAGTACTTC.

The chain recombines TRBV7-9 with TRBJ2-6; D uncertain. In germline, CDR1 is SEHNR, CDR2 FQNEAQ (reference sequence). CDR3 length: 19 residues. V gave up 8 bases and J gave up 1 base, with 24 bases separating them. The CDR3 coding sequence is TGTGCCAGCCTTATCCCCTGGCCCCCAGAAAGATCTGGGGCCAACGTCCTGACTTTC. Translated: CASLIPWPPERSGANVLTF.

This clone was picked up one time. The chain employs TRBV27 and TRBJ2-7; D is possibly TRBD1 (6 bases). Germline lookup yields CDR1 MNHEY and CDR2 SMNVEV (reference sequence). This CDR3 is 14 amino acids long. V shed 3 bases and J shed 3 bases, with 12 bases lying between them. This chain's CDR3 is CASSFRGRGYEQYF. The DNA of the CDR3 is TGTGCCAGCAGTTTCAGGGGCAGGGGCTACGAGCAGTACTTC.

The chain links TRBV27 to TRBJ2-7; 7 positions match TRBD2. The germline gives CDR1 MNHEY, CDR2 SMNVEV (reference sequence). CDR3 length: 16 amino acids. V was pared by 0 bases and J by 0 bases, with 5 bases of the junction left unmatched. The CDR3 sequence is CASSLSSSGTSYEQYF. The CDR3 DNA reads as TGTGCCAGCAGTTTATCGTCTAGCGGTACCTCCTACGAGCAGTACTTC.

This clone was detected once. The V and J genes are TRBV4-2 and TRBJ2-7, with 9 bases aligning to TRBD2. Germline lookup yields CDR1 LGHNA and CDR2 YNFKEQ. The CDR3 is made up of 16 amino acids. V dropped 3 bases and J dropped 4; count of bases not matched to a gene: 10. CDR3 sequence: CASSQETRREGYEQYF. The CDR3 coding sequence is TGTGCCAGCAGCCAGGAAACCCGGCGGGAGGGATACGAGCAGTACTTC.